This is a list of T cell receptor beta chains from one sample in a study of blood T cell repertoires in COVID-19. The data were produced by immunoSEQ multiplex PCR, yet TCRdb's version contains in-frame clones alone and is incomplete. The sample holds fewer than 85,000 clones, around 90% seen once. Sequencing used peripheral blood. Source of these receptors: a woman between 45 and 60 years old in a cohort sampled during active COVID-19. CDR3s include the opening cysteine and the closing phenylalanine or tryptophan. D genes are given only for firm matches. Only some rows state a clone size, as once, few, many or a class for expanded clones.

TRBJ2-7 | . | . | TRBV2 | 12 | TGTGCCAGCAGTGGTGGGTCGGGCGAGCAGTACTTC | CASSGGSGEQYF
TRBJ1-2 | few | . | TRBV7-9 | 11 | TGTGCCAGCAGCTTAGAGCGTGGCTACACCTTC | CASSLERGYTF
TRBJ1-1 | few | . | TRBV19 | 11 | TGTGCCACCGAGGCCCAGGGCGAAGCTTTCTTT | CATEAQGEAFF
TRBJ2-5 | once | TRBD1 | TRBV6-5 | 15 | TGTGCCAGCGGATTTCAGGGGGCATCGGGCGAGACCCAGTACTTC | CASGFQGASGETQYF
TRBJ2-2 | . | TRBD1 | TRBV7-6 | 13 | TGTGCCAGCGGGACAGGGAACACCGGGGAGCTGTTTTTT | CASGTGNTGELFF
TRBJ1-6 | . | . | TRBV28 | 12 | TGTGCCAGCGTGGACAGACTTTCACCCCTCCACTTT | CASVDRLSPLHF
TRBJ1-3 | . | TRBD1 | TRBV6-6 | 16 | TGTGCCAGCGGGAGCCATGGACAGGGCGAGGGAAACACCATATATTTT | CASGSHGQGEGNTIYF
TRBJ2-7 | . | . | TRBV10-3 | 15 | TGTGCCATCAGCCCCCCCGGGGGAGTTGCCTACGAGCAGTACTTC | CAISPPGGVAYEQYF
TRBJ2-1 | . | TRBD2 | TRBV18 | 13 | TGTGCCAGCTCACCGCCTAGCGGGAATGAGCAGTTCTTC | CASSPPSGNEQFF
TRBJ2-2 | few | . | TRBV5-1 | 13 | TGCGCCAGCGGGACAACGAACACCGGGGAGCTGTTTTTT | CASGTTNTGELFF
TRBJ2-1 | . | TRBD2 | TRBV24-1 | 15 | TGTGCCACCAGTGACCCTAGCGGGGGATACAATGAGCAGTTCTTC | CATSDPSGGYNEQFF
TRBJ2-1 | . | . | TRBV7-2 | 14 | TGTGCCAGCAGCTCCCCAAGCGCCTACAATGAGCAGTTCTTC | CASSSPSAYNEQFF
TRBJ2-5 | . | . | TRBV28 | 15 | TGTGCCAGCAGTTATAAGGAGATCCTCGTTGTGACCCAGTACTTC | CASSYKEILVVTQYF
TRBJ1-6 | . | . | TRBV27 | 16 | TGTGCCAGCAGCGGCCGGGTGGGCTCCTATAATTCACCCCTCCACTTT | CASSGRVGSYNSPLHF
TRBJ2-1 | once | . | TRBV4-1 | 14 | TGCGCCAGCAGCCCGAGAGAGGAACTAGATGAGCAGTTCTTC | CASSPREELDEQFF
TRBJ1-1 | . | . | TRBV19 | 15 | TGTGCCAGTAGTCCCATAGAGGGAGTGGACACTGAAGCTTTCTTT | CASSPIEGVDTEAFF
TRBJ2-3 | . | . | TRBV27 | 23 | TGTGCCAGCAGTTTATGGCCATGGGTTGTTGGGAAGGACAGCCCGTCATTTCTAGATACGCAGTATTTT | CASSLWPWVVGKDSPSFLDTQYF
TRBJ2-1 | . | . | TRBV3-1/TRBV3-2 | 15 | TGTGCCAGCAGCCAAGGGGGCGCTGGGAGGAATGAGCAGTTCTTC | CASSQGGAGRNEQFF
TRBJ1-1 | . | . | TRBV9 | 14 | TGTGCCAGCAGCGTAGTAGGGGGGAACACTGAAGCTTTCTTT | CASSVVGGNTEAFF
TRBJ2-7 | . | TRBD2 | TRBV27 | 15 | TGTGCCAGCAGGTCTGGGGGGACTAGGGGTTACGAGCAGTACTTC | CASRSGGTRGYEQYF